A single sample gave rise to the 22 T cell receptor beta chains below, sequenced in a study of regulatory T cells in long-lasting Graves disease. Building of the TCR beta libraries involved iRepertoire HTBI primers and Arm-PCR of CDR3 regions. TCRdb analysed the multiplex PCR reads with MiXCR anew, one entry per CDR3 protein. The table has fewer than 500,000 distinct CDR3 sequences, around 15% seen once; the top ten hold less than 15%. Time point of the sample: newly diagnosed GD, antithyroid drugs for less than 3 months. Isolated PBMC RNA provided the starting material for the TCR library. These data also formed part of another study, on T cells in Graves' hyperthyroidism and ophthalmopathy.

The sample here was peripheral blood mononuclear cells (PBMCs), taken at new diagnosis, from a patient treated with antithyroid drugs. Receptors originate from a man aged 40-50 years with Graves disease.

This clonotype has a count of ten or more. The chain carries TRBV28 and TRBJ2-5, with D unclear. V gave up 5 bases and J gave up 5 bases, with 12 bases separating them. CDR3 length: 13 residues. Germline assignment: CDR1 MDHEN and CDR2 SYDVKM. In DNA form, the CDR3 reads TGTGCCAGCAGTCTGGGTCTGGGGGAGACCCAGTACTTC. It encodes CASSLGLGETQYF.

This clonotype was detected many times. The chain employs TRBV9 and TRBJ2-7; D gene uncertain. Trimming stripped 6 bases from V and 1 base from J, with 11 bases between. Germline lookup yields CDR1 SGDLS and CDR2 YYNGEE. The CDR3 consists of 13 residues. The CDR3 nucleotides are TGTGCCAGCAACCCTTCAGGATCCTACGAGCAGTACTTC. Its protein is CASNPSGSYEQYF.

This clonotype occurred many times. The junction differs from germline at one of its ends, possibly a read error. The rearrangement uses TRBV5-5 and TRBJ1-5; 9 nucleotides align to TRBD1. This CDR3 comprises 15 residues. CDR1 is SGHKS and CDR2 is YYEKEE in the germline V gene (reference sequence). CDR3 in amino acids: CASKAGQGLNQPQHF. The DNA of the CDR3 is TGCGCCAGCAAGGCGGGACAGGGCCTCAATCAGCCCCAGCATTTT.

V and J are TRBV10-3 and TRBJ1-2; D possibly corresponds to TRBD1 (5 bases). V was shortened by 2 bases and J by 7 bases, with 17 bases between the two germline ends. This CDR3 is built from 15 residues. Germline CDR1 is ENHRY and CDR2 is SYGVKD. In DNA, the CDR3 is TGTGCCATCAGTGAGCCGGGACTCCCTCCGGGTGGCTACACCTTC. Translated: CAISEPGLPPGGYTF.

This clonotype was counted only a few times. The genes are TRBV30 and TRBJ2-7; 9 nucleotides line up with TRBD1. V dropped 1 base and J dropped 4; count of bases not matched to a gene: 17. The CDR3 contains 18 residues. CDR1 is GTSNPN, CDR2 SVGIG, per germline (reference sequence). This CDR3 reads CAWSAYLQTGTGSYEQYF. In DNA form, the CDR3 reads TGTGCCTGGAGTGCCTACTTACAGACCGGGACAGGGAGTTACGAGCAGTACTTC.

This clonotype was seen repeatedly, ten times or more. This sequence joins TRBV5-1 and TRBJ2-2, with unresolved D. Germline V gene sequence: CDR1 SGHRS, CDR2 YFSETQ. The CDR3 is made up of 15 amino acids. V lost 0 bases to trimming and J lost 3 bases, with 9 bases between them. CDR3 coding DNA: TGCGCCAGCAGCTTGGACGGATATTACACCGGGGAGCTGTTTTTT. This gives the protein CASSLDGYYTGELFF.

This clonotype has a count of ten or more. This chain links TRBV7-3 with TRBJ2-7; D not resolved. The CDR3 totals 13 residues. Deletions cut 0 bases from V and 6 bases from J, with 9 bases between. The V gene's germline CDR1 is SGHTA and CDR2 FQGTGA. The CDR3 DNA follows: TGTGCCAGCAGCTTAACGCTCAGCAGCGAGCAGTACTTC. It yields the protein CASSLTLSSEQYF.

This clonotype was counted at least ten times. The chain links TRBV11-3 to TRBJ2-1; D remains unclear. The CDR3 is 13 amino acids. V was clipped by 2 bases and J by 5 bases, with 7 bases between them. Germline-derived CDR1 and CDR2 are SGHNT and YENEEA. The DNA of the CDR3 is TGTGCCAGCAGCTTACAACCCCACAATGAGCAGTTCTTC. Translation gives CASSLQPHNEQFF.

This clonotype has more than one count but fewer than ten. J is TRBJ2-3 and V is TRBV28; D gene uncertain. The V end was cut by 6 bases, the J end by 9 bases, with 13 bases between. The CDR3 is 12 residues long. The germline V gene encodes CDR1 MDHEN and CDR2 SYDVKM. CDR3 DNA sequence: TGTGCCAGCAGCCTCACCCTTCTAACGCAGTATTTT. Translation: CASSLTLLTQYF.

The chain uses TRBV20-1 and TRBJ2-6; D is undetermined. Trimming cost V 1 base and J 2 bases, with 9 bases left between them. The CDR3 is made up of 15 amino acids. Germline CDR1 reads DFQATT; CDR2 reads SNEGSKA (reference sequence). CDR3 in amino acids: CSARVWEPGANVLTF. The CDR3 coding sequence is TGCAGTGCTAGAGTATGGGAACCTGGGGCCAACGTCCTGACTTTC.

There are a few counts of this clonotype. This chain joins TRBV7-2 and TRBJ2-5, with TRBD2 as a possible D gene (5 bases). CDR3 size: 15 residues. From germline, CDR1 is SGHTA and CDR2 FQGNSA. Deletions cut 4 bases from V and 5 bases from J, with 17 bases between. CDR3 residues: CASSSSWTRVETQYF. CDR3 DNA: TGTGCCAGCAGCTCCTCCTGGACGCGGGTGGAGACCCAGTACTTC.

This sequence joins TRBV20-1 and TRBJ1-5, with a tentative D call TRBD1 (5 bases). This CDR3 contains 14 residues. The V gene's germline CDR1 is DFQATT and CDR2 SNEGSKA (reference sequence). Trimming shortened V by 5 bases and J by 0 bases, and 11 bases separated the two germline ends. The CDR3 spells CSAGGRYSNQPQHF. CDR3 nucleotides: TGCAGTGCTGGGGGACGGTATAGCAATCAGCCCCAGCATTTT.

This clonotype was recorded at least ten times. The chain joins TRBV5-1 to TRBJ1-1, with D possibly being TRBD1 (6 bases). Germline V gene lookup returns CDR1 SGHRS and CDR2 YFSETQ. V lost 2 bases, J lost 1 base, and 9 bases lay in between. CDR3 length: 14 residues. This chain's CDR3 is CASSLWGRNTEAFF. The CDR3 nucleotides are TGCGCCAGCAGCTTATGGGGGCGGAACACTGAAGCTTTCTTT. Filled out from reference TRBV5-1 and TRBJ1-1, the complete variable domain reads KAGVTQTPRYLIKTRGQQVTLSCSPISGHRSVSWYQQTPGQGLQFLFEYFSETQRNKGNFPGRFSGRQFSNSRSEMNVSTLELGDSALYLCASSLWGRNTEAFFGQGTRLTVV.

The chain carries TRBV5-6 and TRBJ2-3; no definite D call. V was shortened by 1 base and J by 0 bases, with 9 bases between the two germline ends. Germline lookup yields CDR1 SGHDT and CDR2 YYEEEE. CDR3 length: 15 residues. CDR3 loop: CASSLLGPSTDTQYF. In nucleotides, the CDR3 is TGTGCCAGCAGCTTGCTAGGACCTAGCACAGATACGCAGTATTTT. The variable domain in full, completed from reference TRBV5-6 and TRBJ2-3, reads DAGVTQSPTHLIKTRGQQVTLRCSPKSGHDTVSWYQQALGQGPQFIFQYYEEEERQRGNFPDRFSGHQFPNYSSELNVNALLLGDSALYLCASSLLGPSTDTQYFGPGTRLTVL.

The V gene is TRBV29-1, the J gene TRBJ2-2, with a possible D match to TRBD1 (6 bases). This CDR3 is 12 amino acids long. V lost 5 bases and J 8 bases, leaving 12 bases between the germline ends. Germline V lookup: CDR1 SQVTM, CDR2 ANQGSEA. The CDR3 DNA reads as TGCAGCGTTCTACAGGGTAGAGGGGAGCTGTTTTTT. Amino acids: CSVLQGRGELFF.

The chain couples TRBV6-1 to TRBJ2-7, with 12 bases aligning to TRBD1. The CDR3 consists of 14 residues. CDR1 is MNHNS and CDR2 is SASEGT in the germline V gene. With 5 bases clipped from V and 8 bases from J, the junction kept 7 bases outside the gene matches. The chain's CDR3 is CASSQGTGGRQQYF. In DNA, the CDR3 is TGTGCCAGCAGTCAAGGGACAGGGGGCAGACAGCAGTACTTC.

Worth noting for this clonotype: It may be a read error: a sequence one base away is much more abundant. The chain is built from TRBV28 and TRBJ2-1, with 11 bases that match TRBD2. Germline trimming cut 5 bases from V and 9 bases from J; bases unmatched to any gene: 9. The CDR3 is made up of 15 amino acids. Germline V gives CDR1 MDHEN, CDR2 SYDVKM. CDR3 DNA sequence: TGTGCCAGCAGTAAGACTAGCGGGGTGCTGGGTGAGCAGTTCTTC. This sequence encodes CASSKTSGVLGEQFF.

This clonotype was counted ten times or more. This sequence joins TRBV12-3 or TRBV12-4 and TRBJ2-6; D is undetermined. The CDR3 is 15 amino acids. Deletions cut 7 bases from V and 0 bases from J, with 10 bases between. The CDR3 here is CASILTNSGANVLTF. The CDR3 DNA sequence: TGTGCCAGCATCCTAACTAACTCTGGGGCCAACGTCCTGACTTTC.

For this clonotype: Just one base apart from a much larger clone, this may be a read error. The chain couples TRBV30 to TRBJ2-1, with D possibly matching TRBD1 (5 bases). Germline V CDR1 and CDR2: GTSNPN, SVGIG (reference sequence). V gave up 3 bases and J gave up 5 bases, with 14 bases separating them. The CDR3 runs 14 residues. CDR3 residues: CAWRVGPSHNEQFF. The CDR3 DNA sequence: TGTGCCTGGAGAGTGGGGCCGAGCCACAATGAGCAGTTCTTC.

This clonotype was recorded many times. The rearrangement links TRBV6-2 or TRBV6-3 to TRBJ1-2; D call uncertain. Trimming shortened V by 2 bases and J by 4 bases, and 11 bases separated the two germline ends. Germline assignment: CDR1 MNHEY and CDR2 SVGEGT. The CDR3 length is 14 residues. The CDR3 loop is CASSYEGWAYGYTF. The CDR3 region has the DNA TGTGCCAGCAGTTACGAAGGTTGGGCCTATGGCTACACCTTC.

This clonotype occurred many times. V gene TRBV12-3 or TRBV12-4 combines with J gene TRBJ1-5, with D possibly TRBD1 on 5 matching bases. This CDR3 comprises 15 residues. Trimming shortened V by 3 bases and J by 2 bases, and 11 bases separated the two germline ends. CDR3 residues: CASSFSRGGNQPQHF. The CDR3 coding sequence is TGTGCCAGCAGTTTTAGCCGGGGGGGCAATCAGCCCCAGCATTTT.

The V gene is TRBV2, the J gene TRBJ1-5, with D perhaps TRBD1 (5 bases). The CDR3 loop spans 14 amino acids. The V end was cut by 3 bases, the J end by 4 bases, with 10 bases between. CDR1 and CDR2 from the germline V gene are SNHLY and FYNNEI. This CDR3 reads CASSDRTPNQPQHF. DNA of the CDR3: TGTGCCAGCAGTGATCGGACACCAAATCAGCCCCAGCATTTT.